Listed below are T cell receptor beta chains from one sample, sequenced in a study of T cell changes during pregnancy in multiple sclerosis. Using immunoSEQ multiplex PCR, the repertoire was profiled, and TCRdb retains in-frame clones only, with some absent. The sample lists 30,000 to 40,000 clones; roughly 89% were seen once. Source: CD8+ T cells from peripheral blood mononuclear cells, taken in the first trimester of pregnancy. The receptors were sampled from a female donor with multiple sclerosis, enrolled in a pregnancy study. Each CDR3 is given with its conserved first and last residue. D genes are given only for firm matches. The listing skips clone size in some rows; elsewhere it reads once, few, many or a size class.

clone_size	d_call	v_call	j_call	cdr3_aa	cdr3_nt
NA	TRBD1	TRBV30	TRBJ1-4	CAWSVQGNEKLFF	TGTGCCTGGAGTGTACAGGGGAATGAAAAACTGTTTTTT
NA	NA	TRBV19	TRBJ2-2	CASSFRGRTGELFF	TGTGCCAGTAGTTTCAGGGGACGAACCGGGGAGCTGTTTTTT
NA	NA	TRBV7-9	TRBJ2-1	CASAPQLTPNEQFF	TGTGCCAGCGCTCCGCAGCTGACTCCCAATGAGCAGTTCTTC
once	NA	TRBV13	TRBJ1-3	CASSLASVSGNTIYF	TGTGCCAGCAGCTTAGCTAGCGTCTCTGGAAACACCATATATTTT
NA	TRBD1	TRBV28	TRBJ1-5	CASSVRGPGNQPQHF	TGTGCCAGCAGCGTTAGGGGGCCAGGGAATCAGCCCCAGCATTTT
NA	NA	TRBV15	TRBJ1-4	CATTRDGKGLFF	TGTGCCACCACCCGGGATGGAAAAGGACTGTTTTTT
NA	NA	TRBV19	TRBJ1-5	CASSIGGYSNQPQHF	TGTGCCAGTAGTATAGGAGGGTATAGCAATCAGCCCCAGCATTTT
NA	TRBD2	TRBV28	TRBJ2-7	CASSNPRFTSGSPYEQYF	TGTGCCAGCAGTAACCCTAGATTTACTAGCGGGAGTCCCTACGAGCAGTACTTC
NA	TRBD1	TRBV13	TRBJ1-1	CASSLRQGRNTEAFF	TGTGCCAGCAGCCTACGACAGGGGAGGAACACTGAAGCTTTCTTT
NA	NA	TRBV28	TRBJ2-1	CASTTGGTPNEQFF	TGTGCCAGCACCACCGGAGGGACTCCAAATGAGCAGTTCTTC
NA	TRBD1	TRBV7-9	TRBJ2-5	CASRRAGQGIETQYF	TGTGCCAGCAGAAGGGCGGGACAGGGAATAGAGACCCAGTACTTC
NA	NA	TRBV19	TRBJ2-1	CASSISEYNEQFF	TGTGCCAGTAGTATATCCGAGTACAATGAGCAGTTCTTC
NA	TRBD1	TRBV5-1	TRBJ1-2	CASSLVGQGTGDYGYTF	TGCGCCAGCAGCTTGGTAGGACAGGGGACCGGGGACTATGGCTACACCTTC
NA	TRBD2	TRBV6-4	TRBJ2-7	CASTLRKLAGEEPYEQYF	TGTGCCAGCACCCTCAGGAAACTAGCGGGAGAAGAACCCTACGAGCAGTACTTC
NA	NA	TRBV4-1	TRBJ2-7	CASSQPGSAGEQYF	TGCGCCAGCAGCCAACCGGGCTCGGCGGGCGAGCAGTACTTC
NA	TRBD2	TRBV29-1	TRBJ2-3	CSVLLLAGEPYF	TGCAGCGTACTCTTACTAGCGGGAGAGCCGTATTTT
NA	TRBD1	TRBV28	TRBJ1-2	CASRETGEKGYTF	TGTGCCAGCCGAGAAACAGGGGAGAAGGGCTACACCTTC
NA	TRBD2	TRBV10-3	TRBJ2-1	CAISGSSGSSHEQFF	TGTGCCATCAGTGGGTCTAGCGGGAGTTCCCATGAGCAGTTCTTC
once	NA	TRBV25-1	TRBJ2-1	CASSEYLVRTDEQFF	TGTGCCAGCAGTGAATATTTGGTAAGAACGGATGAGCAGTTCTTC
NA	TRBD2	TRBV10-3	TRBJ2-7	CAISEGGGRHEQYF	TGTGCCATCAGTGAGGGGGGCGGGAGGCACGAGCAGTACTTC
once	TRBD2	TRBV19	TRBJ2-7	CASSNLGLVPYEQYF	TGTGCCAGTAGTAATTTGGGACTAGTACCTTACGAGCAGTACTTC
once	NA	TRBV10-1	TRBJ1-2	CASSENSGHISNYGYTF	TGCGCCAGCAGTGAGAATTCAGGACACATATCTAACTATGGCTACACCTTC
NA	NA	TRBV29-1	TRBJ2-7	CSVGKGGTDYEQYF	TGCAGCGTAGGTAAGGGGGGGACGGACTACGAGCAGTACTTC
NA	TRBD1	TRBV4-1	TRBJ1-3	CASSQLSGTGPVGRNTIYF	TGCGCCAGCAGCCAACTCTCCGGGACAGGGCCCGTTGGGAGAAACACCATATATTTT
NA	TRBD2	TRBV13	TRBJ2-3	CASSLGFGGEGIDTQYF	TGTGCCAGCAGCTTAGGATTTGGCGGGGAGGGGATAGATACGCAGTATTTT
once	TRBD1	TRBV29-1	TRBJ2-7	CSVLKTGISYEQYF	TGCAGCGTTCTTAAGACAGGGATCTCCTACGAGCAGTACTTC
NA	TRBD1	TRBV5-6	TRBJ1-1	CASSWGTGGETFF	TGTGCCAGCAGCTGGGGGACAGGGGGAGAGACTTTCTTT
NA	NA	TRBV27	TRBJ1-2	CASSLTGVLGYTF	TGTGCCAGCAGTTTAACGGGAGTGCTAGGCTACACCTTC
NA	NA	TRBV28	TRBJ1-4	CASSLFQGRATNEKLFF	TGTGCCAGCAGTTTATTTCAGGGAAGGGCAACTAATGAAAAACTGTTTTTT